The rows below give T cell receptor delta chains drawn from one sample of a study of γδ T cells in repeated Plasmodium falciparum infection. TCRdb fed the multiplex PCR reads into CATT to redo clone calling. The data hold over 55,000 delta-chain clones, with over 1.5% observed a single time. Sequenced material: gamma-delta T cells from blood. The receptor source for this set is a pool of human donors (malaria-infected and uninfected, not separated). Both conserved end residues are part of each CDR3. D genes are given only for firm matches. Rows may omit the clone size; those that give it use once, few, many or a size class.

clone_size,v_call,j_call,d_call,cdr3_nt,cdr3_aa
many,TRDV1,TRDJ1,TRDD3,TGTGCTCTTGGGAGCGCCAAGGGGATCTGGAGGATACGGAGTAAACTCATCTTT,CALGSAKGIWRIRSKLIF
many,TRDV1,TRDJ1,TRDD2,TGTGCTCTTGGGGAAGGGCCTTCCTACGTTCTTTGGGGGACCGATAAACTCATCTTT,CALGEGPSYVLWGTDKLIF
many,TRDV3,TRDJ1,-,TGTGCCTTTAAGGGGGCCTACCTTAACAGCGTACGCGGGACCGATAAACTCATCTTT,CAFKGAYLNSVRGTDKLIF
many,TRDV3,TRDJ1,TRDD3,TGTGCCTGCAAACTTCCTCTTCAGCACTGGGGGATACGGAGCACCGATAAACTCATCTTT,CACKLPLQHWGIRSTDKLIF
many,TRDV1,TRDJ1,TRDD3,TGTGCTCTTGGGGAACAAGACCCGTACTGGGGGATAAATATAGGAACCGATAAACTCATCTTT,CALGEQDPYWGINIGTDKLIF
many,TRDV1,TRDJ1,TRDD2,TGTGCTCTTGGGGAACCCGAGGCCTTCCTCCTTAATCTCGCCCAGTACACCGATAAACTCATCTTT,CALGEPEAFLLNLAQYTDKLIF
many,TRDV1,TRDJ1,-,TGTGCTCTTGGGGAACTAGGAACTCGTATTGAGGGGCCCTACACCGATAAACTCATCTTT,CALGELGTRIEGPYTDKLIF
medium-sized,TRDV2,TRDJ1,TRDD3,TGTGCCTGTGACACCGGCTCCTACTGGGGGATACGAGTCACCGATAAACTCATCTTT,CACDTGSYWGIRVTDKLIF
many,TRDV1,TRDJ1,-,TGTGCCCTTGGGGAGCCCCCCATCAGAACCTATACCCTTTACACCGATAAACTCATCTTT,CALGEPPIRTYTLYTDKLIF
many,TRDV1,TRDJ1,TRDD3,TGTGCTCTTGTGAGCGTACTGGGGGGTCGCGCGTACACCGATAAACTCATCTTT,CALVSVLGGRAYTDKLIF
many,TRAV29/DV5,TRDJ1,-,TGTGCAGCAAGCGGGGGTGGATGGGGGCCGTTTTCACTCATCTTT,CAASGGGWGPFSLIF
many,TRAV36/DV7,TRDJ1,-,TGTGCTGTGGCCCGAACCTTCCTCCCCTACTGTACTGGGGGTCCCAGTAGGTACACCGATAAACTCATCTTT,CAVARTFLPYCTGGPSRYTDKLIF
many,TRDV1,TRDJ1,-,TGTGCTCTTGGGGAAGCCTTCCCTTTAGAGTACACCGATAAACTCATCTTT,CALGEAFPLEYTDKLIF
many,TRDV1,TRDJ1,TRDD3,TGTGCTCTTGGGGATCCCGGACGCCTTCCCCGGTCTGGGGGATACCCTCGACACCGGGATAAACTCATCTTT,CALGDPGRLPRSGGYPRHRDKLIF
many,TRDV1,TRDJ1,-,TGTGCTCTTGGGGAATTCCTACGGGGATCTGACACCGATAAACTCATCTTT,CALGEFLRGSDTDKLIF
many,TRDV1,TRDJ1,-,TGTGCTCTTGGGGAGGCCTTTCCCCTTGAGGACACCGATAAACTCATCTTT,CALGEAFPLEDTDKLIF
medium-sized,TRDV1,TRDJ1,-,TGTGCTCTTGGGGAACTGAAGAGCTTCCTAAAGTACTGGGGGGATACCGATAAACTCATCTTT,CALGELKSFLKYWGDTDKLIF
medium-sized,TRDV1,TRDJ1,-,TGTGCTCTTGGGGGGACGCGGTTATTAGGGGGCACCCGGGGAGCAGATAAACTCATCTTT,CALGGTRLLGGTRGADKLIF
many,TRDV1,TRDJ1,TRDD2,TGTGCTCTTGGGGAGCGTCGGGCCTTCCTACTGGGGTCCTCTTTAGGGGGCCTCATCTTT,CALGERRAFLLGSSLGGLIF
medium-sized,TRDV2,TRDJ3,-,TGTGCCTGTGAGGGGATGTCGAGCTCCTGGGACACCCGACAGATGTTTTTC,CACEGMSSSWDTRQMFF
many,TRDV1,TRDJ1,-,TGTGCTCTTGGGGAAACGCCCCACCGCGCGAGGGTGAAACTCATCTTT,CALGETPHRARVKLIF
many,TRDV1,TRDJ1,-,TGTGCTCTTGGGGAACTGTCCCCTACGTTCTTTTTCTGGGGCCCCTGGACCACCGATAAACTCATCTTT,CALGELSPTFFFWGPWTTDKLIF
many,TRDV1,TRDJ1,TRDD3,TGTGCTCTTGGGTTAAGGTGGGGGATAAGTCCCGATAAACTCATCTTT,CALGLRWGISPDKLIF
medium-sized,TRDV2,TRDJ1,-,TGTGCCTGTGACACATCTACGACCTGGTCCCCGTACACCGATAAACTCATCTTT,CACDTSTTWSPYTDKLIF
few,TRAV29/DV5,TRDJ1,TRDD3,TGTGCAGCAAGCGTGCCGGCTATTTTTCCTACTACTGGGGGACACGCGGTCACCGATAAACTCATCTTT,CAASVPAIFPTTGGHAVTDKLIF
medium-sized,TRDV3,TRDJ1,-,TGTGCCCTGCGATTGGGTCAGGGGTCGAAACTCATCTTT,CALRLGQGSKLIF
medium-sized,TRDV1,TRDJ1,TRDD3,TGTGCTCTTGGGGAATCCGCAAACTTGCGCGGGGGATACCTACGGTACACCGATAAACTCATCTTT,CALGESANLRGGYLRYTDKLIF
many,TRDV1,TRDJ1,-,TGTGCTCTTGGGCCGTCTAGGCTCCGGTACCTGCGGGGGACGACCGATAAACTCATCTTT,CALGPSRLRYLRGTTDKLIF
many,TRDV3,TRDJ1,TRDD3,TGTGCCTTTGGGATCCCATACTGGGGAGGAAGCACCGATAAACTCATCTTT,CAFGIPYWGGSTDKLIF
many,TRDV2,TRDJ1,-,TGTGCCTGTGACACCGTTCCCCGGCGACAGGAACTCATCTTT,CACDTVPRRQELIF
medium-sized,TRDV1,TRDJ1,-,TGTGCTCTTGGGGAAATGTCACGATACACCGATAAACTCATCTTT,CALGEMSRYTDKLIF
medium-sized,TRAV38-2/DV8,TRDJ1,TRDD3,TGTGCTTATAGGATCCGCTTGGTGGGGGATCCTGTAGGCACCGATAAACTCATCTTT,CAYRIRLVGDPVGTDKLIF
many,TRDV1,TRDJ1,TRDD3,TGTGCTCTTGGGGAACCCCTCCTACTGGGGGAAATAACCGATAAACTCATCTTT,CALGEPLLLGEITDKLIF
many,TRDV3,TRDJ1,TRDD3,TGTGCCTTTAAAAACTGGGGGTGGTCTGCCGATAAACTCATCTTT,CAFKNWGWSADKLIF
many,TRDV3,TRDJ1,TRDD3,TGTGCCTCTGCAAAGGGGGCGTACTGGGGGGCCTCTCGCCCCCTCAAGGATAAACTCATCTTT,CASAKGAYWGASRPLKDKLIF
medium-sized,TRDV1,TRDJ1,-,TGTGCTCTTGGGGAACTTATCCCCCAAAAGGAGGGTAAACCCATCTTT,CALGELIPQKEGKPIF
medium-sized,TRDV1,TRDJ1,TRDD3,TGTGCTCTTGGGGTACCAATTCCTGGGCGGGGGATGAGAAGCGATAAACTCATCTTT,CALGVPIPGRGMRSDKLIF
many,TRDV1,TRDJ1,TRDD2,TGTGCTCTTGGGGAACTATTCCTACTTAGGTACTTTTCTAGATACACCGATAAACTCATCTTT,CALGELFLLRYFSRYTDKLIF
many,TRDV1,TRDJ1,-,TGTGCTCTTGGGGAAACCTTCCCTCATACGGGGGGACCAGGTGAACTCATCTTT,CALGETFPHTGGPGELIF
many,TRDV1,TRDJ1,-,TGTGCTCTTGGGGAACTAACGGCCTTCCTTAGGAGGGGATCTACTGGGCTCGATAAACTCATCTTT,CALGELTAFLRRGSTGLDKLIF
many,TRDV1,TRDJ1,TRDD2,TGTGCTCTTGGGGAGCCGACTTCCTACGGGTGGGATAAGTACACCGATAAACTCATCTTT,CALGEPTSYGWDKYTDKLIF
many,TRDV1,TRDJ1,TRDD3,TGTGCTCTTGGGCTACTTCACCCCCCCGGAAGAGTACTGGGGGCGTGGGATAAACTCATCTTT,CALGLLHPPGRVLGAWDKLIF
many,TRDV1,TRDJ1,TRDD2,TGTGCTCTTGGGGAACTAGTTTTTCCTACGTGGTCCGGTGCTTATTACACCGATAAACTCATCTTT,CALGELVFPTWSGAYYTDKLIF
many,TRDV1,TRDJ1,TRDD3,TGTGCTCTTGGGGAAAACCAACTTTTTTGGGCTACCTGGGGGTTCCTGTCGTACACCGATAAACTCATCTTT,CALGENQLFWATWGFLSYTDKLIF
large,TRDV2,TRDJ1,-,TGTGCCTGTGACAACGTGGGGGGCCACACCGATAAACTCATCTTT,CACDNVGGHTDKLIF
many,TRDV1,TRDJ1,TRDD3,TGTGCTCTTGGGGACCACGGGGGATACTCCGATAAACTCATCTTT,CALGDHGGYSDKLIF
many,TRDV1,TRDJ1,-,TGTGCTCTTGGGGACTGGCTAAAGCTTGGGGTCCGTTACACCGATAAACTCATCTTT,CALGDWLKLGVRYTDKLIF
medium-sized,TRDV1,TRDJ1,-,TGTGCTCTTGGGCCTCGACGGTGGGGAATCGAGGGACTCATCTTT,CALGPRRWGIEGLIF
medium-sized,TRDV1,TRDJ1,TRDD3,TGTGCTCTTGGGGAACTTGAGCTGGGGGATGAACTCATCTTT,CALGELELGDELIF
medium-sized,TRDV1,TRDJ1,TRDD3,TGTGCTCTTGGGGGCCTCCCGAGGGGGGGGATACGCAAACTCATCTTT,CALGGLPRGGIRKLIF
-,TRDV1,TRDJ1,TRDD3,TGTGCTCTTGGGGAACCAACGAGGTTCCTCCGCACCCGAGATGGGGGATACCGCATCGATAAACTCATCTTT,CALGEPTRFLRTRDGGYRIDKLIF
many,TRDV2,TRDJ1,TRDD3,TGTGCTTCCCTTACTGGGGGATCTTACACCGATAAACTCATCTTT,CASLTGGSYTDKLIF
many,TRDV1,TRDJ1,TRDD3,TGTGCTCTTGGGGAAGGCGTCCCACGTCCGTACTGGGGGATAGGGACCGATAAACTCATCTTT,CALGEGVPRPYWGIGTDKLIF
many,TRDV1,TRDJ1,TRDD3,TGTGCTCTTGGGCCTCCGGCGGGATACGCATTCGATAAACTCATCTTT,CALGPPAGYAFDKLIF
many,TRDV1,TRDJ1,TRDD2,TGTGCTCTTGGGGAATTCCTGCGGCCTTCCTATCGTGTCGGGCTACTCTACACCGATAAACTCATCTTT,CALGEFLRPSYRVGLLYTDKLIF
-,TRDV3,TRDJ1,-,TGTGCCTTTAGAGGGGTTAGGTCGGGCCTACAGGGTGGGGGGTTACTGTACACCGATAAGCTCATCTTT,CAFRGVRSGLQGGGLLYTDKLIF
medium-sized,TRDV1,TRDJ4,TRDD3,TGTGCTCTTGGGGAGCTTCCCCCTCTAAAGAGTACTGGGGGATACAGAGCCAGACCCCTGATCTTT,CALGELPPLKSTGGYRARPLIF
many,TRDV1,TRDJ1,TRDD3,TGTGCTCTTGGGGAACGTCGGCCGTACTGGGGGAGCCCGTACACCGATAAACTCATCTTT,CALGERRPYWGSPYTDKLIF
medium-sized,TRDV1,TRDJ2,TRDD3,TGTGCTCTTGGGGAAGGTCCCTACTGGGGGCCCCGCACCACCTTGACAGCACAACTCTTCTTT,CALGEGPYWGPRTTLTAQLFF